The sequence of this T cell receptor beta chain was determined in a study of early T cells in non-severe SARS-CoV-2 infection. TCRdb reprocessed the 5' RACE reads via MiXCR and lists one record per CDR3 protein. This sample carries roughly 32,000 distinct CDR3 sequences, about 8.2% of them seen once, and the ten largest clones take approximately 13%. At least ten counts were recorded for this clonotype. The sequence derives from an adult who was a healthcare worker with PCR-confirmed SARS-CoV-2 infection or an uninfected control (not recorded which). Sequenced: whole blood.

CDR3 region: CASSISGPARGGYTF. The DNA for the CDR3 is TGTGCCAGTAGTATCTCAGGACCGGCCCGGGGTGGCTACACCTTC. This chain joins TRBV19 and TRBJ1-2, with unresolved D. The CDR3 runs to 15 residues. V gave up 3 bases and J gave up 7 bases, with 18 bases separating them. Germline V gives CDR1 LNHDA, CDR2 SQIVND (reference sequence).